This T cell receptor (beta chain) derives from a study of blood T cell repertoires in COVID-19. The overall study: Italy, Spain and the United States were the sources of the convalescent and acute COVID-19 samples. Sources were T cells, B-cell-depleted T cells, or PBMCs; the material itself was cDNA or gDNA.

The CDR3 totals 15 residues. Germline V gives CDR1 SGHTA, CDR2 FQGTGA. J gave up 4 bases and V 5 bases, and 9 bases lay outside the gene matches. In the original analysis: By means of reference gene primer amplification, nucleated cell counts were estimated. Method: immunoSEQ multiplex PCR; TCRdb's copy keeps in-frame clones and lacks some. V and J calls and clone size are those listed in that table; D and trimming were worked out from the DNA. The sample yields 45,000 to 65,000 clones, roughly 90% seen once. The clonotype comes from a human donor with acute or convalescent COVID-19. The donor label of this sample is uncertain. What was sequenced was peripheral blood. The chain carries TRBV7-3 and TRBJ2-3; 7 nucleotides align to TRBD2. The CDR3 spells CASSPSAGEADTQYF. The CDR3 nucleotides read TGTGCCAGCAGCCCGTCCGCGGGAGAAGCAGATACGCAGTATTTT.